These T cell receptor beta chains were read from a single sample in a study of radiotherapy plus CTLA-4 blockade in lung cancer. The repertoire was sequenced with immunoSEQ multiplex PCR; TCRdb's copy has only in-frame clones and lacks some. Here the sample spans about 60,000 clones, 75% to 85% being singletons. Sequencing was performed on peripheral blood, taken from a patient treated with radiotherapy plus ipilimumab. The receptor source for this set is a human donor with non-small cell lung cancer who had a partial response to radiotherapy plus ipilimumab. Each CDR3 is given with its conserved first and last residue. A D gene is named only where the DNA matches it firmly. Expanded clones are given a class, and other clones once, few, many or no size at all.

>TRBV19|TRBJ1-2|13|.|.
TGTGCCAGTAACGTATACGGGGGTCGGGGCTACACCTTC
CASNVYGGRGYTF
>TRBV6-5|TRBJ2-4|15|.|TRBD1
TGTGCCAGCAAGATAGGACAGGGGGCTCGGAACATTCAGTACTTC
CASKIGQGARNIQYF
>TRBV5-8|TRBJ1-2|14|many|TRBD1
TGTGCCAGCAGCTTGGGACAGGGGAACTATGGCTACACCTTC
CASSLGQGNYGYTF
>TRBV9|TRBJ2-2|15|.|TRBD1
TGTGCCAGCAGCGTAGCGACAGGGGGTATCGGGGAGCTGTTTTTT
CASSVATGGIGELFF
>TRBV5-6|TRBJ2-7|14|.|.
TGTGCCAGCAGCTTGCGGGCAGGGTTCTACGAGCAGTACTTC
CASSLRAGFYEQYF
>TRBV2|TRBJ2-1|17|.|TRBD1
TGTGCCAGCAGTGAAGCGCTTTTGGGACAGTCCTACAATGAGCAGTTCTTC
CASSEALLGQSYNEQFF
>TRBV19|TRBJ2-1|13|.|.
TGTGCCAGTAGTATTGACAGGTACAATGAGCAGTTCTTC
CASSIDRYNEQFF
>TRBV4-1|TRBJ2-1|14|few|.
TGCGCCAGCAGCCAAGAAACCGGTTACAATGAGCAGTTCTTC
CASSQETGYNEQFF
>TRBV7-9|TRBJ1-5|14|.|TRBD1
TGTGCCAGCAGGCCGGGACAGGGAAATCAGCCCCAGCATTTT
CASRPGQGNQPQHF
>TRBV27|TRBJ1-1|15|few|TRBD1
TGTGCCAGCAGTTTTGGGACAGGGGGAGAAACTGAAGCTTTCTTT
CASSFGTGGETEAFF
>TRBV11-2|TRBJ1-2|12|few|.
TGTGCCAGCAGCTCTGAAATGAGTGGCTACACCTTC
CASSSEMSGYTF
>TRBV2|TRBJ2-5|14|once|TRBD2
TGTGCCAGCAGGGCTAGCGGGGCGGGAGAGACCCAGTACTTC
CASRASGAGETQYF
>TRBV9|TRBJ2-5|16|.|TRBD2
TGTGCCAGCAGCGCTCTAGCGGGGGGAGACGGGGAGACCCAGTACTTC
CASSALAGGDGETQYF
>TRBV10-3|TRBJ2-3|15|.|TRBD2
TGTGCCATTCAAGCGGGGGGGCCCGGCACAGATACGCAGTATTTT
CAIQAGGPGTDTQYF
>TRBV5-1|TRBJ1-6|15|.|.
TGCGCCAGCAGCTTGGCTTTGCGCATTGGTTCACCCCTCCACTTT
CASSLALRIGSPLHF
>TRBV5-4|TRBJ1-4|15|.|TRBD1
TGTGCCAGCAGCTTGGGGACAGGGGGATTTGAAAAACTGTTTTTT
CASSLGTGGFEKLFF
>TRBV5-4|TRBJ1-3|15|.|.
TGTGCCAGCAGCATAGACAGTGGCTCTGGAAACACCATATATTTT
CASSIDSGSGNTIYF
>TRBV9|TRBJ2-5|15|.|.
TGTGCCAGCAGCAGCGGTTTTAGCGACCAAGAGACCCAGTACTTC
CASSSGFSDQETQYF
>TRBV27|TRBJ1-5|15|.|TRBD1
TGTGCCAGCAGGGGGGGGGACAGGGGAAATCAGCCCCAGCATTTT
CASRGGDRGNQPQHF
>TRBV6-1|TRBJ2-3|14|.|TRBD2
TGTGCCAGCACAACGACTAGCGGGGGAGATACGCAGTATTTT
CASTTTSGGDTQYF
>TRBV7-2|TRBJ2-5|16|.|TRBD2
TGTGCCAGCAGCCCGCAACTAGCGGGGGGTCCCGAGACCCAGTACTTC
CASSPQLAGGPETQYF
>TRBV19|TRBJ2-3|16|.|TRBD2
TGTGCCAGTAGTGCCCGGACTAGCGGATACACAGATACGCAGTATTTT
CASSARTSGYTDTQYF
>TRBV7-3|TRBJ1-1|15|.|TRBD1
TGTGCCAGCAGCCCAGGACAGGGGATAAACACTGAAGCTTTCTTT
CASSPGQGINTEAFF
>TRBV7-2|TRBJ1-1|14|.|TRBD1
TGTGCCAGCAGACAAGACAGGGGCGTTACTGAAGCTTTCTTT
CASRQDRGVTEAFF
>TRBV5-4|TRBJ2-7|16|.|.
TGTGCCAGCAGCTTCTCACCGCGCGACAGTGCCTACGAGCAGTACTTC
CASSFSPRDSAYEQYF
>TRBV6-5|TRBJ1-4|14|.|.
TGTGCCAGCAGTAGGGTCAGGGGAGTGGAAAAACTGTTTTTT
CASSRVRGVEKLFF
>TRBV30|TRBJ1-6|17|few|TRBD1
TGTGCCTGGAGTGGAGGACAGGGGCAATCCTATAATTCACCCCTCCACTTT
CAWSGGQGQSYNSPLHF
>TRBV15|TRBJ2-1|15|.|TRBD1
TGTGCCACCAGCAGGGACAGGGGATCCTACAATGAGCAGTTCTTC
CATSRDRGSYNEQFF
>TRBV7-8|TRBJ1-5|15|.|.
TGTGCCAGCAGCGCCTTAGGTTCAGGGGATCAGCCCCAGCATTTT
CASSALGSGDQPQHF
>TRBV7-9|TRBJ1-5|14|.|.
TGTGCCAGCAGCCCGGCAGGGGACGGTCAGCCCCAGCATTTT
CASSPAGDGQPQHF
>TRBV15|TRBJ1-1|13|.|.
TGTGCCACCAGCAGAGAAGGGCAGGGGCAAGCTTTCTTT
CATSREGQGQAFF
>TRBV4-3|TRBJ1-6|15|.|TRBD1
TGCGCCAGCAGCCAGGGACAGGGTATTAATTCACCCCTCCACTTT
CASSQGQGINSPLHF
>TRBV9|TRBJ2-5|15|.|.
TGTGCCAGCAGCGTAACAGGGGGGGGGCAAGAGACCCAGTACTTC
CASSVTGGGQETQYF
>TRBV7-9|TRBJ1-3|11|.|.
TGCGGGGGGGGGTTCGGAAACACCATATATTTT
CGGGFGNTIYF
>TRBV19|TRBJ1-1|15|few|.
TGTGCCAGTAGTATAAGACGGGAAATGAACACTGAAGCTTTCTTT
CASSIRREMNTEAFF
>TRBV9|TRBJ1-3|15|.|.
TGTGCCAGCAGCCTGATCGGGGTCTCTGGAAACACCATATATTTT
CASSLIGVSGNTIYF
>TRBV5-1|TRBJ1-3|16|.|TRBD1
TGCGCCAGCAGCTCGGGACAGGGAGACTCTGGAAACACCATATATTTT
CASSSGQGDSGNTIYF
>TRBV11-3|TRBJ2-7|15|.|.
TGTGCCTGCCCCGATCCAGGTTTGAGCTCCTACGAGCAGTACTTC
CACPDPGLSSYEQYF
>TRBV7-3|TRBJ1-1|15|.|.
TGTGCCAGCAGCTTAACGGGCCATAAGAACACTGAAGCTTTCTTT
CASSLTGHKNTEAFF
>TRBV14|TRBJ2-7|15|few|TRBD2
TGTGCCAGCAGCCATGCCACTAGCGGGGGCTACGAGCAGTACTTC
CASSHATSGGYEQYF